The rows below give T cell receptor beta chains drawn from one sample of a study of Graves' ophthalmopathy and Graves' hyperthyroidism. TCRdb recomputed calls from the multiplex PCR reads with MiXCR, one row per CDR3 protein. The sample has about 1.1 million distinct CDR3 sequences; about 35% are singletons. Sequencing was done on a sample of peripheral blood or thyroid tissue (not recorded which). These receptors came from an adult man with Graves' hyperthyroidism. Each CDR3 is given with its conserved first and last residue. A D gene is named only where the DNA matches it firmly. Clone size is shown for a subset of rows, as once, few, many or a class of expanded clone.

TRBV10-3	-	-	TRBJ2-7	TGTGCGACCGGGTCGGGGGCGGGACCCGGCGGGCACGAGCAGTACTTC	CATGSGAGPGGHEQYF
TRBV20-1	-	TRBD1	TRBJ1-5	TGCAGTGCTAGGGACAGGGTCCAGCCCCAGCATTTT	CSARDRVQPQHF
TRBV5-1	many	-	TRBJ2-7	TGCGCCAGCAGCTTGGCCGGTTTGGGGGAGCAGTACTTC	CASSLAGLGEQYF
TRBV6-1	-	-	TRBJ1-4	TGTGCCAGCATCCGATACCTGGGAACTAATGAAAAACTGTTTTTT	CASIRYLGTNEKLFF
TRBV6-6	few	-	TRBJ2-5	TGTGCCAGCAGTTACTCGAAAGGCGGCCAGTACTTC	CASSYSKGGQYF
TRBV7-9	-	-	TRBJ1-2	TGTGCCAGCAAATCTCATCGACAGGCCACTAACTATGGCTACACCTTC	CASKSHRQATNYGYTF
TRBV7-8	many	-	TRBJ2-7	TGTGCCAGCAGCACAGGGTACCCCTACGAGCAGTACTTC	CASSTGYPYEQYF
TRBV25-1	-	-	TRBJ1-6	TGTGCCAGCAGTGCCGCAGGAGGGCAGGAAAATTCACCCCTCCACTTT	CASSAAGGQENSPLHF
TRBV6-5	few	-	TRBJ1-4	TGTGCCAGCAGAAACAGAGCAACTAATGAAAAACTGTTTTTT	CASRNRATNEKLFF
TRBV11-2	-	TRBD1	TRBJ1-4	TGTGCCAGCAGCCAAGGACAGGCCAATGAAAAACTGTTTTTT	CASSQGQANEKLFF
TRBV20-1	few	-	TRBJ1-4	TGCAGTGCTAGAGATCTGGGAGGCGCAGCAACTAATGAAAAACTGTTTTTT	CSARDLGGAATNEKLFF
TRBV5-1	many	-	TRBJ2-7	TGCGCCAGCAGCCAGGGCGCAGGGGAGTACTTC	CASSQGAGEYF
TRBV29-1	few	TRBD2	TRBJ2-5	TGCAGCTTAGTTAGCGGGGGGGCCTCAGAGACCCAGTACTTC	CSLVSGGASETQYF
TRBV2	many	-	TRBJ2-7	TGTGCCAGCAGTGAAAAGGCTGGGCCCTACGAGCAGTACTTC	CASSEKAGPYEQYF
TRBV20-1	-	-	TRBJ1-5	TGCAGTGCCGCGACAGGTATTAGCAATCAGCCCCAGCATTTT	CSAATGISNQPQHF
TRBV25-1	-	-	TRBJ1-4	TGTGCCAGCAGTCCTTATGAGGGTTATAATGAAAAACTGTTTTTT	CASSPYEGYNEKLFF
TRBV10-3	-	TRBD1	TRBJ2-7	TGTGCCACCCAGGGTGGGACAGGGCTACTCCACGAGCAGTACTTC	CATQGGTGLLHEQYF
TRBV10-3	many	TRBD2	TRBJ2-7	TGTGCCATCAGTGAACGGGAGGGCCAAGGCAACGAGCAGTACTTC	CAISEREGQGNEQYF
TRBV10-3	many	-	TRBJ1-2	TGTGCCATCAGGCGAGGGGTGGGCTATGGCTACACCTTC	CAIRRGVGYGYTF
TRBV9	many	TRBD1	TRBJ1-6	TGTGCCAGCAGCGTAGATGGACAGGGTTATAATTCACCCCTCCACTTT	CASSVDGQGYNSPLHF
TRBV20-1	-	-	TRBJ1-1	TGCAGTGCGAGATTTGGGTCGAACACTGAAGCTTTCTTT	CSARFGSNTEAFF
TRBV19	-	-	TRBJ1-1	TGTGCCAGTAGTGTAAGTCCGCGGGGGCTGACGGCAACTGAAGCTTTCTTT	CASSVSPRGLTATEAFF
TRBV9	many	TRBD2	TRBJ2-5	TGTGCCAGCAGCGTCGGACTAGCGGGAGGCACAAAAGAGACCCAGTACTTC	CASSVGLAGGTKETQYF
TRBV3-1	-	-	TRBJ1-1	TGTGCCAGCAGCCAACGGCGAGGGAGGGACACTGAAGCTTTCTTT	CASSQRRGRDTEAFF
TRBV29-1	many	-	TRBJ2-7	TGCAGCGTTGGGGATCAGGGGACCTCCGAGCAGTACTTC	CSVGDQGTSEQYF
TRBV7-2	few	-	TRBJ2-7	TGTGCCAGCAGCCCGTACGTCGGAGGGGCCGCCTACGAGCAGTACTTC	CASSPYVGGAAYEQYF
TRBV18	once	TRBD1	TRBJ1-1	TGTGCCAGCTCACCGTGGGACAGGGACACGAACACTGAAGCTTTCTTT	CASSPWDRDTNTEAFF
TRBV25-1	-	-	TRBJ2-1	TGTGCCACCTCAGGCCGGGGCTACAATGAGCAGTTCTTC	CATSGRGYNEQFF
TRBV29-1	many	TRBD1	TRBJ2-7	TGCAGCGTTGCAGGGGGCTTCGGGGACGAGCAGTACTTC	CSVAGGFGDEQYF
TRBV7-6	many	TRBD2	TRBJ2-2	TGTGCCAGCAGCGGTAGCGGGAGCGGGACCGGGGAGCTGTTTTTT	CASSGSGSGTGELFF
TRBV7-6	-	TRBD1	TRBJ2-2	TGTGCCAGCAGTTACCCGTCAGGGGGGAACACCGGGGAGCTGTTTTTT	CASSYPSGGNTGELFF
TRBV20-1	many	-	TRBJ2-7	TGCAGTGCTAGACTCGGTTCGGCCTACTACGAGCAGTACTTC	CSARLGSAYYEQYF
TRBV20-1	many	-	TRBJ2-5	TGCAGTGCTAGAAGCCAGGGTGAGACCCAGTACTTC	CSARSQGETQYF
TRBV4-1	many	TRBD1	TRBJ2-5	TGCGCCAGCAGCAAGGGACAGGCCCAAGAGACCCAGTACTTC	CASSKGQAQETQYF
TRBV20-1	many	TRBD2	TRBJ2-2	TGCAGTGCTAGGAGCGGGAGGGGGACGGGGGAGCTGTTTTTT	CSARSGRGTGELFF
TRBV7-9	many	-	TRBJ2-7	TGTGCCAGCAGCTACGGCGACCGCCATCAGCAGTACTTC	CASSYGDRHQQYF
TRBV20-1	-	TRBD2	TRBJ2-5	TGCAGTGCCCTCGGACTAGGGGAGACCCAGTACTTC	CSALGLGETQYF
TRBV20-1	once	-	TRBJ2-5	TGCAGTGATAGCGGATGGTACCAAGAGACCCAGTACTTC	CSDSGWYQETQYF
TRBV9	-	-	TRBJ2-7	TGTGCCAGCAGCGTAGGTCCTGACGGGTCCGGGGAGCTGTACTTC	CASSVGPDGSGELYF
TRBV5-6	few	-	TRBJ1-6	TGTGCCAGCGAAACCTCCGAGTTACCTTGGGGGACTGATTCACCCCTCCACTTT	CASETSELPWGTDSPLHF
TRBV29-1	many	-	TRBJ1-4	TGCAGCGTCTCCACCGCAACAGGGCGGTTTACTGAAAAACTGTTTTTT	CSVSTATGRFTEKLFF
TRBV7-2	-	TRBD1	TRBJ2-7	TGTGCCAGCAGCTCCTCGCAGGGACAGGGCTACGAGCAGTACTTC	CASSSSQGQGYEQYF
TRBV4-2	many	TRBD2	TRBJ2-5	TGTGCCAGCAGCCAAGATCGGCTAGCGGGAGGTGTGGGGACCCAGTACTTC	CASSQDRLAGGVGTQYF
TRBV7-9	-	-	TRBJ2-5	TGTGCCAGCAGAGCTCCGGGCCGGTACCAAGAGACCCAGTACTTC	CASRAPGRYQETQYF
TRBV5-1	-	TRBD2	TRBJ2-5	TGCGCCAGCAGCTTCCGTAGCGGGAGGGCAGAGACCCAGTACTTC	CASSFRSGRAETQYF
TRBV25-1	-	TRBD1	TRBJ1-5	TGTGCCAGCAGTATGGACAGGGGAAGAGGTCAGCCCCAGCATTTT	CASSMDRGRGQPQHF
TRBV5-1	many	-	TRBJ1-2	TGCGCCAGCAGCTTTGATCTGAGGGGCTACACCTTC	CASSFDLRGYTF
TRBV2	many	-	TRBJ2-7	TGTGCCAGCGTCGGCAAAGGGGAGCAGTACTTC	CASVGKGEQYF
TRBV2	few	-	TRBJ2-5	TGTGCCAGCAGCAAAACCCGACAGAAAGAGACCCAGTACTTC	CASSKTRQKETQYF
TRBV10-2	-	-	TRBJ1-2	TGTGCCAGCAGTTATAGCCCCAGGGGCGGCTACACCTTC	CASSYSPRGGYTF
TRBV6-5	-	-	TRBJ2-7	TGTGCCACCAACCCGGTCCGGGGCTACGAGCAGTACTTC	CATNPVRGYEQYF
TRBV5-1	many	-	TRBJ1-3	TGCGCCAGCAGCTTGGAGAGGGGAACCGGAAACACCATATATTTT	CASSLERGTGNTIYF
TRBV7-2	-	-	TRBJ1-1	TGTGCCAGCAGTTATCCCTTTGAGTGGAGGAACGGTGAAGCTTTCTTT	CASSYPFEWRNGEAFF
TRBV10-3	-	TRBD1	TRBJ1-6	TGTGCCATCAGCAAAGACAGGGGTCATAATTCACCCCTCCACTTT	CAISKDRGHNSPLHF
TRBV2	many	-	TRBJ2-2	TGTGCCAGCAACCCCGGAGGGGGCCTCACCGGGGAGCTGTTTTTT	CASNPGGGLTGELFF